These 4 T cell receptor beta chains share one sample of origin, sequenced in a study of Ad26.COV2.S vaccination and SARS-CoV-2 variants. Sequencing used immunoSEQ multiplex PCR; TCRdb keeps in-frame clones, though not all of them. This table has approximately 340,000 clones, approximately 90% appearing once. The sequencing here drew on peripheral blood, taken after recovery from COVID-19. These receptors were taken from a human donor who had recovered from COVID-19.

This rearrangement joins TRBV4-3 to TRBJ1-2, with D tentatively TRBD1 (6 bases). This CDR3 has 17 amino acids. The V and J ends lost 0 bases and 4 bases respectively, with 18 bases between them. The germline V gene has CDR1 LGHNA and CDR2 YSLEER. The CDR3 protein is CASSQEVGGMDLYGYTF. The CDR3 DNA sequence: TGCGCCAGCAGCCAAGAAGTCGGGGGCATGGACCTCTATGGCTACACCTTC.

This chain connects TRBV29-1 to TRBJ2-3, with 12 nucleotides matching TRBD1. Germline CDR1 and CDR2: SQVTM and ANQGSEA. CDR3 length equals 14 residues. The V and J ends lost 7 bases and 3 bases, in that order; junction bases with no gene match: 5. The CDR3 spells CSGGDRGQTDTQYF. In DNA form, the CDR3 reads TGCAGCGGCGGGGACAGGGGGCAAACAGATACGCAGTATTTT.

The rearrangement uses TRBV3-1 (or the pseudogene TRBV3-2) and TRBJ2-1, with D hard to call. Looked up from germline, CDR1 is LGHDT and CDR2 is YNNKEL (reference sequence). Trimming shortened V by 3 bases and J by 0 bases, and 9 bases separated the two germline ends. CDR3 length: 15 residues. In DNA, the CDR3 is TGTGCCAGCAGCCATTCGAGGAGCTCCTACAATGAGCAGTTCTTC. Translating gives CASSHSRSSYNEQFF.

The chain uses TRBV19 and TRBJ2-7; D might be TRBD1 (5 bases). V shed 2 bases and J shed 1 base, with 12 bases lying between them. Germline V gene data show CDR1 as LNHDA and CDR2 as SQIVND (reference sequence). The CDR3 is 15 amino acids. The CDR3 nucleotides read TGTGCCAGTAGTATAAATTTCAGGGCTTCCTACGAGCAGTACTTC. Its protein product is CASSINFRASYEQYF.